This TCR beta chain was profiled in a study of T cell repertoires in cytomegalovirus infection. On the study more broadly: CMV infection and matching HLA type were both indicated by public TCR beta signatures.

CDR1 and CDR2 (germline): SGHTA, FQGTGA. V lost 4 bases and J 3 bases, leaving 18 bases between the germline ends. This CDR3 is built from 16 residues. TCRdb fed the reads into MiXCR, producing one record per CDR3 protein. The sample yields roughly 760,000 distinct CDR3 sequences, approximately 34% seen once. This clonotype was sampled from a human donor in good health (CMV status not recorded). Some clones in this sample may be carry-over from other donors' samples. Sample: PBMCs. V gene TRBV7-3 combines with J gene TRBJ1-2, with D uncertain. The DNA of the CDR3 is TGTGCCAGCAGCTCAAAGCTGGCAGGCGTCTACTATGGCTACACCTTC. Its translation is CASSSKLAGVYYGYTF.